This TCR beta chain was captured in a study of blood T cell repertoires in COVID-19. Study background: Samples of COVID-19 (acute and convalescent) were obtained from the United States, Italy and Spain. PBMCs, B-cell-depleted T cells, or T cells were the source of the cDNA or gDNA that made up the material.

Original methodology: Estimation of nucleated cell counts relied on the amplification of reference gene primers. The method was immunoSEQ multiplex PCR; TCRdb's version includes in-frame clones alone and lacks a portion of them. The DNA was the basis for D and trimming; V, J and clone size are from that table. This sample carries 35,000 to 55,000 clones, less than 85% of them seen once, and the ten largest clones take around 4.4%. This clone was seen a few times. Germline assignment: CDR1 MNHNS and CDR2 SASEGT. The CDR3 is made up of 12 amino acids. Trimming pared 6 bases from V and 7 bases from J, leaving 13 bases between.

The sequence was obtained from a woman aged 70-85 years with acute or convalescent COVID-19. The sample consisted of peripheral blood. V gene TRBV6-1 combines with J gene TRBJ2-7, with D tentatively TRBD1 (6 bases). Here the CDR3 reads CASSRGQWEQYF. Here the CDR3 DNA reads TGTGCCAGCAGCAGGGGACAATGGGAGCAGTACTTC.